This TCR beta chain was sequenced in a study of blood T cell repertoires in COVID-19. The authors' processing: Estimates of nucleated cell counts were drawn from the amplification of reference gene primers. Here immunoSEQ multiplex PCR was the method, and the copy in TCRdb shows in-frame clones only, minus some. The V and J calls and clone size were taken over from that table, and D and trimming were inferred from the DNA. The sample shows roughly 350,000 clones, about nine tenths of them seen only once. CDR3 length: 14 amino acids. The V end was cut by 7 bases, the J end by 6 bases, with 16 bases between. Germline V gene sequence: CDR1 LNHDA, CDR2 SQIVND (reference sequence).

V usage is TRBV19 and J usage is TRBJ2-1, with D perhaps TRBD1 (7 bases). Sequences were obtained from peripheral blood. This clonotype originated in a woman in her 70s with COVID-19, enrolled during active disease. This chain's CDR3 is CASTPAGGSNEQFF. Here the CDR3 DNA reads TGTGCCAGTACCCCGGCAGGGGGGAGCAATGAGCAGTTCTTC. The variable domain in full, completed from reference TRBV19 and TRBJ2-1, reads DGGITQSPKYLFRKEGQNVTLSCEQNLNHDAMYWYRQDPGQGLRLIYYSQIVNDFQKGDIAEGYSVSREKKESFPLTVTSAQKNPTAFYLCASTPAGGSNEQFFGPGTRLTVL.